Below, 8 T cell receptor beta chains from the same sample are listed, as sequenced in a study of blood T cell repertoires in COVID-19. Data came from immunoSEQ multiplex PCR; TCRdb stores just in-frame clones and leaves some out. The table records a few hundred thousand clones, 85% to 90% of them present only once. What was sequenced was peripheral blood. Receptor source: a man in his fifties or sixties with acute or convalescent COVID-19.

V usage is TRBV7-9 and J usage is TRBJ2-7; 9 bases line up with TRBD2. The ends lost 5 bases at V and 2 bases at J; junction bases unmatched: 19. This CDR3 comprises 19 residues. Germline V CDR1 and CDR2: SEHNR, FQNEAQ (reference sequence). CDR3 nucleotide sequence: TGTGCCAGCAGCAGCCATAACCGCATAGCGGGGGCCCGTCCCTACGAGCAGTACTTC. Its translation: CASSSHNRIAGARPYEQYF.

The CDR3: CASSFIGSEQYF. The CDR3 bases are TGTGCCAGCAGCTTTATCGGGTCCGAGCAGTACTTC. The chain carries TRBV11-2 and TRBJ2-7, with D uncertain. This CDR3 has 12 amino acids. In germline, CDR1 is SGHAT, CDR2 FQNNGV. V was cut by 3 bases and J by 6 bases, with 9 bases left in between.

The chain links TRBV4-1 to TRBJ1-4, with 12 bases that match TRBD1. V gave up 0 bases and J gave up 8 bases; unmatched junction bases: 4. The germline V gene encodes CDR1 MGHRA and CDR2 YSYEKL. The CDR3 runs to 16 residues. The CDR3 nucleotides are TGCGCCAGCAGCCAAGAGGGACAGGGGGCACGAGAAAAACTGTTTTTT. Amino acid sequence: CASSQEGQGAREKLFF.

The table lists this clone with a few counts. The chain links TRBV15 to TRBJ2-4; TRBD1 matches 8 bases. V was clipped by 0 bases and J by 3 bases; unmatched bases: 19. This CDR3 is built from 21 residues. CDR1 and CDR2 from the germline V gene are LNHNV and YYDKDF (reference sequence). The CDR3 reads CATSRDTASGGGGWGKNIQYF. CDR3 DNA: TGTGCCACCAGCAGAGATACTGCGTCAGGGGGCGGCGGTTGGGGCAAAAACATTCAGTACTTC. The entire variable domain, with the rest obtained from reference TRBV15 and TRBJ2-4, is as follows: DAMVIQNPRYQVTQFGKPVTLSCSQTLNHNVMYWYQQKSSQAPKLLFHYYDKDFNNEADTPDNFQSRRPNTSFCFLDIRSPGLGDTAMYLCATSRDTASGGGGWGKNIQYFGAGTRLSVL.

The chain uses TRBV6-6 and TRBJ2-7, with D possibly matching TRBD1 (6 bases). The CDR3 runs 14 residues. Germline lookup yields CDR1 MNHNY and CDR2 SVGAGI (reference sequence). V was shortened by 2 bases and J by 6 bases, with 14 bases between the two germline ends. The chain's CDR3 is CASSYTGQSSEQYF. The DNA for the CDR3 is TGTGCCAGCAGTTACACAGGGCAGTCGTCCGAGCAGTACTTC.

The J gene is TRBJ2-2, the V gene TRBV6-5, with TRBD2 identical over 7 bases. The CDR3 covers 16 residues. From germline, CDR1 is MNHEY and CDR2 SVGAGI. The trim removed 2 bases at V and 5 bases at J, leaving 8 bases unmatched. In DNA, the CDR3 is TGTGCCAGCAGTTACGGAGGCGGGGGACGGACCGGGGAGCTGTTTTTT. This sequence encodes CASSYGGGGRTGELFF.

Concerning this clone: The CDR3 carries no conserved terminal phenylalanine or tryptophan, so it likely arises from a read error. The V gene is TRBV4-3, the J gene TRBJ1-1; unclear D gene. V lost 3 bases and J lost 6, with 8 bases in between. CDR3 length: 12 amino acids. In germline, CDR1 is LGHNA, CDR2 YSLEER. Here the CDR3 reads CASSQSGAEAFS. As DNA, the CDR3 is TGCGCCAGCAGCCAGAGTGGGGCTGAAGCTTTCTCT.

V gene TRBV15 combines with J gene TRBJ2-5; D gene unclear. The CDR3 extends over 14 amino acids. Between the trimmed V and J ends, which lost 7 bases and 1 base, there was a span of 13 bases. Germline CDR1 is LNHNV and CDR2 is YYDKDF (reference sequence). CDR3 region: CATTPSTIQETQYF. The CDR3, as DNA: TGTGCCACCACCCCGAGTACGATCCAAGAGACCCAGTACTTC.